What follows are 23 T cell receptor beta chains derived from one specimen sequenced in a study of T cell changes during pregnancy in multiple sclerosis. Measured with immunoSEQ multiplex PCR; TCRdb has only the in-frame clones, and not every one. There are roughly 40,000 clones in the sample; 90% occur only once, and around 0.41% lies in the top ten. Material: CD4+ T cells from peripheral blood mononuclear cells, obtained in the third trimester of pregnancy. The receptor set was obtained from a female donor with multiple sclerosis, enrolled in a pregnancy study.

The chain joins TRBV19 to TRBJ1-2; 8 bases agree with TRBD1. J gave up 7 bases and V 7 bases, and 5 bases lay outside the gene matches. The CDR3 is 12 residues long. Per the germline V gene, CDR1 is LNHDA and CDR2 is SQIVND (reference sequence). CDR3 residues: CASNQGAGGYTF. DNA of the CDR3: TGTGCCAGTAACCAGGGGGCCGGTGGCTACACCTTC.

This clone has only one observation. The J gene is TRBJ2-5, the V gene TRBV5-1; possible D gene TRBD1, 5 bases. CDR3 length: 14 amino acids. The V gene's germline CDR1 is SGHRS and CDR2 YFSETQ. V was cut by 4 bases and J by 5 bases, with 15 bases left in between. In nucleotides, the CDR3 is TGCGCCAGCAGCCCCCCAGGGCTCGGGGAGACCCAGTACTTC. As protein: CASSPPGLGETQYF.

The chain carries TRBV7-2 and TRBJ2-5; 9 bases map to TRBD2. Trimming cost V 0 bases and J 3 bases; bases outside gene matches: 8. The germline V gene has CDR1 SGHTA and CDR2 FQGNSA. CDR3 length: 17 residues. As DNA, the CDR3 is TGTGCCAGCAGCTTAGCTAGCGGGAGCCCCGCGAAAGAGACCCAGTACTTC. Translation: CASSLASGSPAKETQYF.

The J gene is TRBJ1-2, the V gene TRBV15; weak D call: TRBD1 (6 bases). In germline, CDR1 is LNHNV, CDR2 YYDKDF (reference sequence). V was pared by 0 bases and J by 5 bases, with 13 bases between. The CDR3 runs 15 residues. CDR3 in amino acids: CATSRDPTGEYGYTF. The CDR3 coding sequence is TGTGCCACCAGCAGAGATCCGACAGGCGAGTATGGCTACACCTTC.

The chain employs TRBV28 and TRBJ2-7, with D perhaps TRBD1 (6 bases). Germline CDR1 and CDR2: MDHEN and SYDVKM. V was trimmed by 1 base and J by 3 bases, leaving 10 bases between them. The CDR3 is made up of 14 amino acids. The CDR3 region has the DNA TGTGCCAGCAGTTTATTTGGACAGCTCTACGAGCAGTACTTC. It specifies CASSLFGQLYEQYF.

As DNA, the CDR3 is TGCGCCAGCAGCTTGGGAGACAGTTTACAAGAGACCCAGTACTTC. Translation gives CASSLGDSLQETQYF. V is TRBV5-1 and J is TRBJ2-5; D is perhaps TRBD1 (5 bases). This CDR3 is 15 amino acids long. CDR1 and CDR2 from the germline V gene are SGHRS and YFSETQ. V was pared by 0 bases and J by 2 bases, with 11 bases between.

The chain combines TRBV5-1 with TRBJ2-3, with 11 positions matching TRBD2. Germline CDR1 reads SGHRS; CDR2 reads YFSETQ. The J segment lost 3 bases and the V segment lost 7 bases, leaving 16 bases of the junction unmatched. The CDR3 covers 18 residues. The CDR3 bases are TGCGCCAGCCAACTAGCGGGGGCGGCACCTGTAGCTACAGATACGCAGTATTTT. Its protein is CASQLAGAAPVATDTQYF.

J is TRBJ2-5 and V is TRBV5-1; 14 bases match TRBD2. Per germline, CDR1 SGHRS and CDR2 YFSETQ. Trimming took 0 bases from V and 4 from J; bases not matched to a gene: 17. This CDR3 has 21 residues. CDR3 DNA sequence: TGCGCCAGCAGCTTGGTTTTCCCAAGGCCGGGACTAGCGGGAGTAGGAGAGACCCAGTACTTC. Translation: CASSLVFPRPGLAGVGETQYF.

The chain links TRBV7-9 to TRBJ2-7; TRBD1 is a possible D gene (5 bases). The germline gives CDR1 SEHNR, CDR2 FQNEAQ (reference sequence). The CDR3 loop spans 12 amino acids. Trimming removed 2 bases from V and 5 bases from J, with 7 bases in between. The CDR3 nucleotides are TGTGCCAGCAGCTTAACAGGTGACGAGCAGTACTTC. It codes for CASSLTGDEQYF.

With respect to this clone: The junction does not match germline at one end; this may be a read error. The chain links TRBV20-1 to TRBJ2-7, with 7 bases matching TRBD2. Germline-derived CDR1 and CDR2 are DFQATT and SNEGSKA (reference sequence). This CDR3 contains 11 residues. The CDR3 reads CSASGAGEVSF. CDR3 DNA: TGCAGTGCTAGCGGGGCGGGGGAAGTTTCCTTC.

The genes are TRBV10-3 and TRBJ2-2; possible D gene TRBD2, 7 bases. Trimming took 8 bases from V and 0 from J, leaving 13 bases between them. The length of the CDR3 is 15 residues. Germline V gene data show CDR1 as ENHRY and CDR2 as SYGVKD. The CDR3 sequence is CAIGGGRSNTGELFF. In nucleotides, the CDR3 is TGTGCCATCGGGGGGGGGCGTTCGAACACCGGGGAGCTGTTTTTT.

The chain carries TRBV28 and TRBJ2-7, with TRBD1 as a possible D gene (5 bases). The CDR3 extends over 18 amino acids. CDR1 is MDHEN, CDR2 SYDVKM, per germline. Trimming removed 4 bases at V and 4 bases at J, with 26 bases between. The CDR3 loop is CASSSPLLTGTFNYEQYF. CDR3 DNA: TGTGCCAGCAGTTCTCCCCTTCTAACAGGTACTTTTAATTACGAGCAGTACTTC.

J is TRBJ2-1 and V is TRBV6-1; D is unresolved. In germline, CDR1 is MNHNS, CDR2 SASEGT. V was trimmed by 2 bases and J by 15 bases, leaving 20 bases between them. The CDR3 length is 14 residues. CDR3 bases: TGTGCCAGCAGTGAAAGAACAGCCGCAATGAGCAGGTTCTTC. Protein: CASSERTAAMSRFF.

The CDR3 coding sequence is TGCAGCGTTGTCACAGGGCGGGAGACCCAGTACTTC. Protein product: CSVVTGRETQYF. This chain uses TRBV29-1 with TRBJ2-5, with D possibly being TRBD1 (6 bases). This CDR3 spans 12 amino acids. Germline V gene data show CDR1 as SQVTM and CDR2 as ANQGSEA. Trimming took 4 bases from V and 5 from J, leaving 11 bases between them.

CDR3 sequence: CASSSDRGSDEQYF. The CDR3 region has the DNA TGTGCCAGCTCCTCGGACAGGGGGAGCGACGAGCAGTACTTC. V usage is TRBV18 and J usage is TRBJ2-7; 10 positions agree with TRBD1. CDR1 and CDR2 from the germline V gene are KGHSH and LQKENI. The trim removed 6 bases at V and 5 bases at J, leaving 7 bases unmatched. The CDR3 consists of 14 residues.

V is TRBV4-3 and J is TRBJ1-4; TRBD1 might be the D (5 bases). From germline, CDR1 is LGHNA and CDR2 YSLEER. V was trimmed by 0 bases and J by 8 bases, leaving 13 bases between them. The CDR3 has 15 residues. CDR3 nucleotide sequence: TGCGCCAGCAGCCAAGACTATGCAGGGCAAGAAAAACTGTTTTTT. Amino acid sequence: CASSQDYAGQEKLFF.

V and J are TRBV7-3 and TRBJ2-2; D might be TRBD1 (5 bases). This CDR3 has 14 amino acids. CDR1 and CDR2 (germline): SGHTA, FQGTGA. Deletions cut 5 bases from V and 0 bases from J, with 7 bases between. This CDR3 is CASSQGPNTGELFF. Here the CDR3 DNA reads TGTGCCAGCAGCCAGGGCCCGAACACCGGGGAGCTGTTTTTT.

This clone was recorded once. The rearrangement joins TRBV6-1 to TRBJ1-2; D not certain. CDR1 is MNHNS, CDR2 SASEGT, per germline. V lost 11 bases to trimming and J lost 2 bases, with 15 bases between them. CDR3 length: 13 amino acids. The CDR3 protein is CASQEAGNYGYTF. In DNA, the CDR3 is TGTGCCTCCCAAGAAGCGGGGAACTATGGCTACACCTTC.

The chain is built from TRBV7-2 and TRBJ2-5; D uncertain. The CDR3 runs 16 residues. CDR1 and CDR2 (germline): SGHTA, FQGNSA. Trimming took off 3 bases at V and 2 bases at J, with 16 bases between the two ends. The DNA for the CDR3 is TGTGCCAGCAGCTTCCCCCGATTTGGAGTTCAAGAGACCCAGTACTTC. Translated, it gives CASSFPRFGVQETQYF.

The V gene is TRBV18, the J gene TRBJ2-5; 7 bases line up with TRBD2. The J call may be faulty, since TRBJ2-7 better matches the DNA end. The CDR3 has 14 residues. From germline, CDR1 is KGHSH and CDR2 LQKENI. CDR3 amino acids: CASSPGTITYEQYF. As DNA, the CDR3 is TGTGCCAGCTCACCCGGGACTATAACCTACGAGCAGTACTTC.

The rearrangement uses TRBV10-1 and TRBJ1-1; a possible D gene is TRBD1 (6 bases). The CDR3 sequence is 12 residues long. V was cut by 3 bases and J by 11 bases, with 13 bases left in between. Germline loops: CDR1 WNHNN, CDR2 SYGVQD (reference sequence). In nucleotides, the CDR3 is TGCGCCAGCAGTGACTCGACAGGTGGGGCTTTCTTT. As protein: CASSDSTGGAFF.

This chain links TRBV9 with TRBJ1-3; 8 bases align to TRBD1. CDR1 and CDR2 from the germline V gene are SGDLS and YYNGEE. V dropped 1 base and J dropped 3; count of bases not matched to a gene: 3. The CDR3 has 15 residues. The CDR3 nucleotides read TGTGCCAGCAGCGTATCGGGACAGGTTGGAAACACCATATATTTT. Encoded protein: CASSVSGQVGNTIYF.

The chain uses TRBV27 and TRBJ2-3, with D possibly TRBD2 on 7 matching bases. Between the trimmed V and J ends, which lost 2 bases and 0 bases, there was a span of 15 bases. Germline V lookup: CDR1 MNHEY, CDR2 SMNVEV (reference sequence). The CDR3 is 17 amino acids. This CDR3 reads CASSLRRRGQSTDTQYF. The DNA of the CDR3 is TGTGCCAGCAGTTTACGTAGGCGGGGGCAGAGCACAGATACGCAGTATTTT.